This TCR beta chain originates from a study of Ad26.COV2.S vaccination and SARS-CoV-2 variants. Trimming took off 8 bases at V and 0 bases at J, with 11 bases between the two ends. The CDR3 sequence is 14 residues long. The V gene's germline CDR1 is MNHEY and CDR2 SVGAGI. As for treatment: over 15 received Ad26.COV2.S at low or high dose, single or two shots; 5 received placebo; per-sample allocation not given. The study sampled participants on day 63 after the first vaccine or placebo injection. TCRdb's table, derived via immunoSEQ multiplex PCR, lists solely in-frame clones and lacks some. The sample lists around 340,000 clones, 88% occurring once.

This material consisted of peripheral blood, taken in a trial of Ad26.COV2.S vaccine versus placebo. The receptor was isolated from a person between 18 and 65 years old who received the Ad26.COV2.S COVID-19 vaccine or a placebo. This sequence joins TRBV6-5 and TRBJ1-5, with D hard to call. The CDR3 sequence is CASWGGLSNQPQHF. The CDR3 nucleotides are TGTGCCAGCTGGGGAGGGCTTAGCAATCAGCCCCAGCATTTT.